This TCR beta chain was sequenced for a study of T-cell reconstitution after alpha-beta-depleted transplantation in children. TCRbeta library construction was performed incorporating unique molecular identifiers. Each CDR3 protein gets one entry after TCRdb re-called the PCR reads with MiXCR. Of about 610,000 distinct CDR3 sequences listed, over 9.5% were seen once; the top ten hold 4% to 5%. The germline CDR1 and CDR2 sequences are SQVTM and ANQGSEA. J gave up 8 bases and V 7 bases, and 6 bases lay outside the gene matches. The CDR3 loop spans 13 amino acids. The source material was PBMCs from the stem cell graft donor, sampled from the stem cell graft. The chain has TRBV29-1 and TRBJ2-4, with 12 bases identical to TRBD1. This sequence originates from a human donor who donated a stem cell graft to a child with acute myeloid leukemia. CDR3 nucleotide sequence: TGCAGCGCTGCGGGGACAGGGGGCGACATTCAGTACTTC. Amino acid sequence: CSAAGTGGDIQYF.